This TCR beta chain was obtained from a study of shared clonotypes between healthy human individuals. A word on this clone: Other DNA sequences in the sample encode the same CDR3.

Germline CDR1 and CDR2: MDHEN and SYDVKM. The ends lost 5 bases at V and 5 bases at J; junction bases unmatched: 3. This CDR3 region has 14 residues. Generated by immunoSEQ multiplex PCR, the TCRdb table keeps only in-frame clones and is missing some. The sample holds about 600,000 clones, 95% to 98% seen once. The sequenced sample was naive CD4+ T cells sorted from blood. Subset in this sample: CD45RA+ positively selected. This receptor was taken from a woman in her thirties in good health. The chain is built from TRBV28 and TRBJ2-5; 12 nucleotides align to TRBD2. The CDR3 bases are TGTGCCAGCAGTCTACTAGCGGGAGGCGAGACCCAGTACTTC. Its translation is CASSLLAGGETQYF.